This T cell receptor beta chain emerged from a study of T cell responses to AZD1222 COVID-19 vaccine. On this clone: Antigen unknown.

Generated by immunoSEQ multiplex PCR, the TCRdb table keeps only in-frame clones and is missing some. The repertoire consists of about 120,000 clones, with about 90% occurring once and the leading ten covering roughly 5%. Germline CDR1 is MDHEN and CDR2 is SYDVKM. The CDR3 consists of 20 residues. The junction had 15 bases not matched to a gene; V was cut back by 2 bases and J by 3 bases. Broader study findings: White British ancestry dominated among donors, who included more females, and clonal diversity was possibly underestimated.

The chain combines TRBV28 with TRBJ2-2; 10 bases match TRBD1. This clonotype was sampled from an adult in good health. Sequencing used peripheral blood, obtained on day 0 of AZD1222 vaccination. The CDR3 DNA reads TGTGCCAGCAGTTTAGATTGGGGACAGGGGTGGTTAATGGACACCGGGGAGCTGTTTTTT. It specifies CASSLDWGQGWLMDTGELFF.